This T cell receptor (beta chain) was captured by sequencing in a study of T cell responses to AZD1222 COVID-19 vaccine. Study-level information: The analysis combined second doses at about 4 or about 12 weeks.

V gave up 7 bases and J gave up 7 bases; unmatched junction bases: 9. CDR3 length: 13 residues. Germline loops: CDR1 SNHLY, CDR2 FYNNEI. Profiled with immunoSEQ multiplex PCR; TCRdb holds only in-frame clones, not every one. The data show approximately 76,000 clones, 88% seen once. The V and J genes are TRBV2 and TRBJ1-2, with TRBD1 matching 7 bases. The specimen was peripheral blood, collected on day 0 of AZD1222 vaccination. The TCR originated in an adult in good health. In DNA, the CDR3 is TGTGCCAGCATCGAAGACAGGGCCGTTGGCTACACCTTC. As protein: CASIEDRAVGYTF.